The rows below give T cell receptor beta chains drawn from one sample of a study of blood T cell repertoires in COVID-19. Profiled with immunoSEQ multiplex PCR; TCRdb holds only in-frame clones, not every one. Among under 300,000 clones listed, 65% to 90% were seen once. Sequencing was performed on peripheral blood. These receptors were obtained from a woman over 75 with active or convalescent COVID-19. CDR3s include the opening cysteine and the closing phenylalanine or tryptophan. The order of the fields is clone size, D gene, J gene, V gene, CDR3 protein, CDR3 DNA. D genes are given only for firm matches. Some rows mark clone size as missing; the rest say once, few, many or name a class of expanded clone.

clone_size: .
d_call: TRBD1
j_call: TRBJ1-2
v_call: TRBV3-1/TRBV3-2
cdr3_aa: CASSQDQGAYYGYTF
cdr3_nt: TGTGCCAGCAGCCAAGATCAGGGGGCCTACTATGGCTACACCTTC

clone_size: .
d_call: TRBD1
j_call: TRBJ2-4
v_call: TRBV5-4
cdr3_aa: CASSPGRQGTGNIQYF
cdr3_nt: TGTGCCAGCAGCCCGGGAAGACAGGGAACAGGAAACATTCAGTACTTC

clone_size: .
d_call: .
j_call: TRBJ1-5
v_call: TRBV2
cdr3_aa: CASSSRQGGDQPQHF
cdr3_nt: TGTGCCAGCTCTTCTAGGCAGGGCGGGGATCAGCCCCAGCATTTT

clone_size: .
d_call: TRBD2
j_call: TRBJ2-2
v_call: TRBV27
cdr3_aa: CASSGPRRLAGGNTGELFF
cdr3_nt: TGTGCCAGCAGTGGCCCCCGGAGACTAGCCGGGGGGAACACCGGGGAGCTGTTTTTT

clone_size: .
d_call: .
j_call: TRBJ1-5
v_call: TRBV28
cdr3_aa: CASSFFGFPGGSNQPQHF
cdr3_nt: TGTGCCAGCAGTTTCTTCGGGTTCCCCGGGGGGTCCAATCAGCCCCAGCATTTT

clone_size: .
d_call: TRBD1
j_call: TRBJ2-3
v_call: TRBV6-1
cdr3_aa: CASSEYFGTGATDTQYF
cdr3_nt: TGTGCCAGCAGTGAATACTTTGGGACAGGGGCCACAGATACGCAGTATTTT

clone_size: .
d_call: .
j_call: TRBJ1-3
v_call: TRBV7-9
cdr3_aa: CASSLDGQISGNTIYF
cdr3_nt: TGTGCCAGCAGCTTGGACGGACAGATCTCTGGAAACACCATATATTTT

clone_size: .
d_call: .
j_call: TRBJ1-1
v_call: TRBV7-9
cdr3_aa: CASSQDSRNTEAFF
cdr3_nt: TGTGCCAGCAGCCAAGACAGCCGGAACACTGAAGCTTTCTTT

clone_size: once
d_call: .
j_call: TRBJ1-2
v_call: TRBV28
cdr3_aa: CASSHGGGYDYGYTF
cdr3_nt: TGTGCCAGCAGCCATGGGGGGGGTTACGACTATGGCTACACCTTC

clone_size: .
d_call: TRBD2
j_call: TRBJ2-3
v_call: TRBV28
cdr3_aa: CASSLGGSGTDTQYF
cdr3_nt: TGTGCCAGCAGTTTAGGCGGGAGCGGCACAGATACGCAGTATTTT

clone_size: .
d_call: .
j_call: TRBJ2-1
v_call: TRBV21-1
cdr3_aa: CASSKTRASGGTPSYNEQFF
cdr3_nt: TGTGCCAGCAGCAAAACTAGGGCTAGCGGAGGGACCCCATCCTACAATGAGCAGTTCTTC

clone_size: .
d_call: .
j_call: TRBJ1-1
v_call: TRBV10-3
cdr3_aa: CAISESRGTEAFF
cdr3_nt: TGTGCCATCAGTGAGTCGCGGGGTACTGAAGCTTTCTTT

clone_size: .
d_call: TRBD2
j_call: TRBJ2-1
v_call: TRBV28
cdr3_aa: CATLGLAGGPSGYFGSYNEQFF
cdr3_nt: TGTGCCACCTTAGGGCTAGCGGGAGGGCCCTCGGGGTACTTCGGCTCCTACAATGAGCAGTTCTTC

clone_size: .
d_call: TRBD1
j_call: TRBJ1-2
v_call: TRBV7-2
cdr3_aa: CASSLDRVGYGYTF
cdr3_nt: TGTGCCAGCAGCTTGGACAGGGTTGGGTATGGCTACACCTTC

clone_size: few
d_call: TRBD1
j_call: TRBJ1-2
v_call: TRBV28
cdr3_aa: CASSTTSDRAYGYTF
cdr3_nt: TGTGCCAGCAGCACTACATCGGACAGGGCCTATGGCTACACCTTC

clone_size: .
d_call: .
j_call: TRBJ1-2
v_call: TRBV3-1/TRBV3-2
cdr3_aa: CASSQDGGPAGGYTF
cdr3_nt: TGTGCCAGCAGCCAAGACGGGGGGCCGGCCGGGGGCTACACCTTC